This passage covers 27 T cell receptor beta chains from one sample sequenced in a study of radiation and T cells in renal cell carcinoma. Method: immunoSEQ multiplex PCR; TCRdb's copy keeps in-frame clones and lacks some. The table records just under 150,000 clones, 86% of them present only once. Time point meaning: blood 4 weeks post-SBRT, at nephrectomy. Specified treatment: 15 Gy SBRT to primary tumor, nephrectomy 4 weeks later. The material was blood, obtained from a patient whose treatment included radiotherapy and nephrectomy. These TCRs come from a woman aged 45 to 65 with renal cell carcinoma.

In its sample, this clone was seen a few times. V usage is TRBV19 and J usage is TRBJ2-1; 7 bases fit TRBD1. Trimming cost V 5 bases and J 5 bases; bases outside gene matches: 9. The length of the CDR3 is 15 residues. Per the germline V gene, CDR1 is LNHDA and CDR2 is SQIVND (reference sequence). The CDR3 nucleotides read TGTGCCAGTAGTGCACAGGGGACCCCAAACAATGAGCAGTTCTTC. It encodes CASSAQGTPNNEQFF.

This rearrangement joins TRBV11-2 to TRBJ2-5; 7 bases are a match to TRBD2. Germline V gene sequence: CDR1 SGHAT, CDR2 FQNNGV. The CDR3 totals 14 residues. V was clipped by 2 bases and J by 4 bases; unmatched bases: 4. CDR3 in amino acids: CASSLTSGTETQYF. The CDR3 nucleotides are TGTGCCAGCAGCTTAACGAGCGGGACAGAGACCCAGTACTTC.

The chain is built from TRBV7-9 and TRBJ2-5, with 10 nucleotides matching TRBD2. The CDR3 loop spans 16 amino acids. The germline V gene encodes CDR1 SEHNR and CDR2 FQNEAQ (reference sequence). V trimming: 6 bases; J trimming: 5 bases; junction bases outside the gene matches: 12. CDR3 protein: CASRPLLAGAFETQYF. CDR3 nucleotide sequence: TGTGCCAGCAGGCCCCTTCTAGCGGGAGCCTTTGAGACCCAGTACTTC.

V usage is TRBV7-9 and J usage is TRBJ2-5, with D perhaps TRBD1 (5 bases). Trimming removed 8 bases from V and 2 bases from J, with 15 bases in between. The germline V gene has CDR1 SEHNR and CDR2 FQNEAQ (reference sequence). This CDR3 has 14 amino acids. This CDR3 reads CASLRLAGQETQYF. The CDR3 DNA reads as TGTGCCAGCCTACGTTTGGCAGGGCAAGAGACCCAGTACTTC.

CDR3 DNA: TGCGCCAGCAGCTTGAGACCTGCTGGGGCCAACGTCCTGACTTTC. It codes for CASSLRPAGANVLTF. The chain couples TRBV5-1 to TRBJ2-6; D remains ambiguous. In germline, CDR1 is SGHRS, CDR2 YFSETQ. Trimming removed 1 base at V and 2 bases at J, with 7 bases between. The CDR3 totals 15 residues.

This rearrangement joins TRBV19 to TRBJ1-4, with 10 bases lining up with TRBD1. The germline gives CDR1 LNHDA, CDR2 SQIVND (reference sequence). V dropped 6 bases and J dropped 7; count of bases not matched to a gene: 8. The length of the CDR3 is 15 residues. This CDR3 is CASRPRGQGTEKLFF. DNA of the CDR3: TGTGCCAGTAGACCTAGGGGACAGGGGACTGAAAAACTGTTTTTT.

This clone has a single count. This rearrangement joins TRBV19 to TRBJ2-5; 7 nucleotides match TRBD2. The CDR3 covers 15 residues. V was pared by 3 bases and J by 2 bases, with 6 bases of the junction left unmatched. CDR1 and CDR2 from the germline V gene are LNHDA and SQIVND (reference sequence). In DNA, the CDR3 is TGTGCCAGTAGTATTCGGACCGGGAGGCAAGAGACCCAGTACTTC. Protein: CASSIRTGRQETQYF.

This chain joins TRBV7-2 and TRBJ2-3; 9 bases match TRBD2. Germline V gene data show CDR1 as SGHTA and CDR2 as FQGNSA. The CDR3 consists of 16 residues. Trimming at V came to 1 base and at J to 1 base, leaving 3 bases not matched to a gene. In DNA, the CDR3 is TGTGCCAGCAGCTTAGGGGCTAGCGGGGGCACAGATACGCAGTATTTT. The encoded protein is CASSLGASGGTDTQYF.

This clone was counted once. This chain connects TRBV6-6 to TRBJ2-2; 9 positions agree with TRBD1. CDR3 length: 15 residues. Germline CDR1 is MNHNY and CDR2 is SVGAGI (reference sequence). The V and J ends lost 6 bases and 3 bases, in that order; junction bases with no gene match: 5. The CDR3 DNA sequence: TGTGCCAGCAGAAACAGGGACAGGGACACCGGGGAGCTGTTTTTT. It encodes CASRNRDRDTGELFF.

The chain has TRBV18 and TRBJ2-2; D not resolved. V lost 2 bases and J lost 4, with 5 bases in between. The CDR3 length is 13 residues. Germline-derived CDR1 and CDR2 are KGHSH and LQKENI. For the CDR3, the DNA is TGTGCCAGCTCACCAAATCCCACCGGGGAGCTGTTTTTT. This sequence encodes CASSPNPTGELFF. The full variable domain, with the rest looked up from reference TRBV18 and TRBJ2-2, is NAGVMQNPRHLVRRRGQEARLRCSPMKGHSHVYWYRQLPEEGLKFMVYLQKENIIDESGMPKERFSAEFPKEGPSILRIQQVVRGDSAAYFCASSPNPTGELFFGEGSRLTVL.

The rearrangement uses TRBV11-2 and TRBJ1-2; D gene uncertain. The V and J ends lost 5 bases and 8 bases respectively, with 12 bases between them. The CDR3 is 12 residues long. Germline V gene data show CDR1 as SGHAT and CDR2 as FQNNGV. The CDR3 DNA is TGTGCCAGCAGCCCCCAAGGGTTCGGCTACACCTTC. It yields the protein CASSPQGFGYTF.

This chain uses TRBV10-1 with TRBJ2-5, with 7 bases identical to TRBD2. The CDR3 runs to 13 residues. CDR1 and CDR2 from the germline V gene are WNHNN and SYGVQD (reference sequence). V gave up 4 bases and J gave up 2 bases; unmatched junction bases: 1. CDR3: CASSGGGQETQYF. CDR3 coding DNA: TGCGCCAGCAGTGGGGGGGGGCAAGAGACCCAGTACTTC.

The chain combines TRBV11-2 with TRBJ1-5; TRBD1 matches 8 bases. V trimming: 4 bases; J trimming: 7 bases; junction bases outside the gene matches: 9. This CDR3 is built from 15 residues. CDR1 is SGHAT and CDR2 is FQNNGV in the germline V gene. The CDR3 loop is CASSSDRGRGQPQHF. The DNA for the CDR3 is TGTGCCAGCAGCTCTGACAGGGGCCGGGGGCAGCCCCAGCATTTT. Filled out from reference TRBV11-2 and TRBJ1-5, the complete variable domain reads EAGVAQSPRYKIIEKRQSVAFWCNPISGHATLYWYQQILGQGPKLLIQFQNNGVVDDSQLPKDRFSAERLKGVDSTLKIQPAKLEDSAVYLCASSSDRGRGQPQHFGDGTRLSIL.

A few counts support this clone. The chain joins TRBV27 to TRBJ1-2; D uncertain. This CDR3 region has 13 residues. CDR1 is MNHEY and CDR2 is SMNVEV in the germline V gene (reference sequence). The V end was cut by 6 bases, the J end by 7 bases, with 15 bases between. CDR3 in amino acids: CASSLNRASGYTF. The DNA of the CDR3 is TGTGCCAGCAGCCTAAACCGTGCTTCTGGCTACACCTTC.

This clone has just a few counts. The V and J genes are TRBV11-2 and TRBJ1-1; no firm D call. The CDR3 extends over 12 amino acids. Germline V gene data show CDR1 as SGHAT and CDR2 as FQNNGV. V was trimmed by 0 bases and J by 8 bases, leaving 7 bases between them. DNA for the CDR3: TGTGCCAGCAGCTTAGAGGTCAGAGAAGCTTTCTTT. This codes for CASSLEVREAFF.

The chain combines TRBV9 with TRBJ2-3; 9 bases map to TRBD2. V lost 4 bases and J lost 2; bases outside the gene matches: 11. The germline gives CDR1 SGDLS, CDR2 YYNGEE. The CDR3 is 17 residues long. CDR3 coding DNA: TGTGCCAGCAGCTCCCCTTCGCGGGGGGGCTTCACAGATACGCAGTATTTT. Residues: CASSSPSRGGFTDTQYF.

This clone was observed a single time. This chain links TRBV5-1 with TRBJ2-6; TRBD1 matches 8 bases. The CDR3 covers 16 residues. With 4 bases clipped from V and 2 bases from J, the junction kept 5 bases outside the gene matches. The germline V gene has CDR1 SGHRS and CDR2 YFSETQ. CDR3 nucleotides: TGCGCCAGCAGCCCGTCGGACAGGGCTGGGGCCAACGTCCTGACTTTC. Amino acid sequence: CASSPSDRAGANVLTF.

The V call is TRBV19, the J call TRBJ2-6; D uncertain. The V end was cut by 6 bases, the J end by 0 bases, with 9 bases between. CDR1 is LNHDA, CDR2 SQIVND, per germline (reference sequence). This CDR3 is 15 amino acids long. The CDR3 DNA is TGTGCCAGTAGACAACGGATCTCTGGGGCCAACGTCCTGACTTTC. Translation gives CASRQRISGANVLTF.

This rearrangement joins TRBV29-1 to TRBJ1-2, with 7 bases matching TRBD1. Trimming at V came to 3 bases and at J to 6 bases, leaving 7 bases not matched to a gene. The V gene's germline CDR1 is SQVTM and CDR2 ANQGSEA. The CDR3 consists of 13 residues. CDR3 protein: CSVERGTVDGYTF. For the CDR3, the DNA is TGCAGCGTTGAGCGCGGGACAGTGGATGGCTACACCTTC.

The chain joins TRBV10-1 to TRBJ2-7; TRBD2 agrees at 8 bases. CDR1 and CDR2 from the germline V gene are WNHNN and SYGVQD (reference sequence). V lost 4 bases, J lost 1 base, and 9 bases stayed unmatched. CDR3 length equals 16 residues. The CDR3 nucleotides read TGCGCCAGCAGTGGGGGACCAAGCGGGAGTTCCTACGAGCAGTACTTC. It yields the protein CASSGGPSGSSYEQYF.

The chain couples TRBV28 to TRBJ1-6, with D tentatively TRBD1 (6 bases). V dropped 6 bases and J dropped 10 bases, with 19 bases sitting between them. CDR3 size: 15 residues. Germline CDR1 MDHEN, CDR2 SYDVKM. The CDR3 sequence is CASSLGQGSNSPLHF. DNA for the CDR3: TGTGCCAGCAGCCTTGGGCAGGGGTCTAACTCACCCCTCCACTTT.

The genes are TRBV28 and TRBJ2-7; 8 positions agree with TRBD2. J was trimmed by 3 bases and V by 0 bases; bases with no gene match: 7. The germline gives CDR1 MDHEN, CDR2 SYDVKM. This CDR3 spans 16 amino acids. CDR3 nucleotides: TGTGCCAGCAGTTTATGGCACTCCGGGACTAGCTACGAGCAGTACTTC. This gives the protein CASSLWHSGTSYEQYF.

This sequence joins TRBV28 and TRBJ1-1; the D is unclear. This CDR3 comprises 13 residues. V lost 7 bases to trimming and J lost 4 bases, with 13 bases between them. Germline V gives CDR1 MDHEN, CDR2 SYDVKM. The chain's CDR3 is CASKERESTEAFF. CDR3 sequence (DNA): TGTGCCAGCAAAGAAAGGGAATCCACTGAAGCTTTCTTT.

This chain connects TRBV11-2 to TRBJ2-7; 7 nucleotides line up with TRBD1. J was trimmed by 2 bases and V by 5 bases; bases with no gene match: 3. Germline CDR1 and CDR2: SGHAT and FQNNGV. The CDR3 spans 13 residues. This CDR3 is CASSPGTAYEQYF. CDR3 coding DNA: TGTGCCAGCAGCCCAGGGACAGCCTACGAGCAGTACTTC.

J is TRBJ2-3 and V is TRBV13, with D maybe TRBD2 (7 bases). This CDR3 has 16 amino acids. CDR1 and CDR2 from the germline V gene are PRHDT and FYEKMQ (reference sequence). Deletions cut 0 bases from V and 2 bases from J, with 12 bases between. The CDR3, as DNA: TGTGCCAGCAGCTTAGGGCGGGGGCAACTCACAGATACGCAGTATTTT. It is translated as CASSLGRGQLTDTQYF.

This clone showed up just once. The rearrangement uses TRBV28 and TRBJ1-4; 8 bases align to TRBD1. After removal of 6 bases from V and 5 bases from J, the junction contained 11 bases not matched to a gene. CDR1 and CDR2 from the germline V gene are MDHEN and SYDVKM. CDR3 length equals 16 residues. CDR3 loop: CASSPIDRGRNEKLFF. CDR3 nucleotide sequence: TGTGCCAGCAGCCCCATTGACAGGGGCCGCAATGAAAAACTGTTTTTT. Full variable domain (rest looked up from reference TRBV28 and TRBJ1-4): DVKVTQSSRYLVKRTGEKVFLECVQDMDHENMFWYRQDPGLGLRLIYFSYDVKMKEKGDIPEGYSVSREKKERFSLILESASTNQTSMYLCASSPIDRGRNEKLFFGSGTQLSVL.

The genes are TRBV5-5 and TRBJ2-3, with D unclear. Germline CDR1 is SGHKS and CDR2 is YYEKEE (reference sequence). Trimming pared 4 bases from V and 2 bases from J, leaving 14 bases between. The CDR3 has 15 amino acids. Here the CDR3 DNA reads TGTGCCAGCAGCACTTTTAAGGGTGACACAGATACGCAGTATTTT. Amino acid sequence: CASSTFKGDTDTQYF.